These T cell receptor beta chains were read from a single sample in a study of blood T cell repertoires in COVID-19. The table came from immunoSEQ multiplex PCR; TCRdb's copy has only in-frame clones and leaves some out. The sample contains tens of thousands of clones, roughly 86% of which appear only once. Sequenced: peripheral blood. Every receptor here comes from a human donor in a cohort sampled during active COVID-19. CDR3s include the opening cysteine and the closing phenylalanine or tryptophan. A D gene is named only where the DNA matches it firmly. Size values are once, few and many counts, or a class for expanded clones, and some rows have none.

abundance	d_gene	j_gene	v_gene	CDR3nt	CDR3aa
.	.	TRBJ1-2	TRBV7-9	TGTGCCAGCAGCTTAGTAGCCAGGGCGGAGTGGGGCTACACCTTC	CASSLVARAEWGYTF
.	TRBD1	TRBJ1-6	TRBV28	TGTGCCAGCAGTCGGACAGGCTATAATTCACCCCTCCACTTT	CASSRTGYNSPLHF
.	.	TRBJ1-1	TRBV7-2	TGTGCCAGCAGCTTCGCGGTGGACACTGAAGCTTTCTTT	CASSFAVDTEAFF
.	TRBD2	TRBJ2-3	TRBV24-1	TGTGCCACCGAGAGCGGGGGGAGCACAGATACGCAGTATTTT	CATESGGSTDTQYF
.	.	TRBJ2-4	TRBV7-2	TGTGCCAGCAGCCCGGGGGGCAGGGCAAAGACCAAAAACATTCAGTACTTC	CASSPGGRAKTKNIQYF
.	TRBD2	TRBJ2-5	TRBV7-9	TGTGCCAGCAGCTCGGGACTAGCGGGGGGGCAGCAAGAGACCCAGTACTTC	CASSSGLAGGQQETQYF
.	.	TRBJ2-2	TRBV5-8	TGTGCCAGCAGCTTGGATAGGGGAACTCGTACCGGGGAGCTGTTTTTT	CASSLDRGTRTGELFF
.	.	TRBJ1-1	TRBV18	TGTGCCAGCTCACCAAGCGGACTGAACACTGAAGCTTTCTTT	CASSPSGLNTEAFF
.	TRBD2	TRBJ2-5	TRBV4-1	TGCGCCAGCAGCCAAGGGTCAGCGGGGACCCGAGAGACCCAGTACTTC	CASSQGSAGTRETQYF
.	TRBD1	TRBJ2-6	TRBV6-1	TGTGCCAGCAGTGCCTACCCGGGACAGGGAAGCTCTGGGGCCAACGTCCTGACTTTC	CASSAYPGQGSSGANVLTF
.	.	TRBJ2-5	TRBV2	TGTGCCAGCAGTGATGCGGTTCTTGTGACCCAGTACTTC	CASSDAVLVTQYF
.	.	TRBJ1-5	TRBV15	TGTGCCACCAACGACGGACAACGAGATCAGCCCCAGCATTTT	CATNDGQRDQPQHF
.	.	TRBJ1-2	TRBV5-1	TGCGCCAGCAGGCGCCTAGTGCAGGGCACACCCTTCGGCTATGGCTACACCTTC	CASRRLVQGTPFGYGYTF
few	TRBD1	TRBJ1-1	TRBV9	TGTGCCAGCAGCCAACGCCAGGACAGGGTGAACACTGAAGCTTTCTTT	CASSQRQDRVNTEAFF
few	TRBD1	TRBJ1-6	TRBV6-5	TGTGCCAGCAGTTATGGGGACAGGGGTAATTCACCCCTCCACTTT	CASSYGDRGNSPLHF
.	.	TRBJ2-3	TRBV7-7	TGTGCTAGCAGCTTAGTAGGGGGGGACGATACGCAGTATTTT	CASSLVGGDDTQYF
.	.	TRBJ1-1	TRBV6-5	TGTGCCAGCATCCCCCAGGCCGAAGCTTTCTTT	CASIPQAEAFF
.	.	TRBJ2-5	TRBV12-3/TRBV12-4	TGTGCCAGCAGTTTAAAGGGGCTGGAGACCCAGTACTTC	CASSLKGLETQYF
.	.	TRBJ1-1	TRBV5-1	TGCGCCAGCAGCTCAGAGGGGCGAGCGGGGACTGAAGCTTTCTTT	CASSSEGRAGTEAFF
.	.	TRBJ1-2	TRBV3-1/TRBV3-2	TGTGCCAGCAGCCTAAATTCGGGTCTCGGAGGCTACACCTTC	CASSLNSGLGGYTF
.	TRBD1	TRBJ2-6	TRBV7-2	TGTGCCAGCAGCCCACCCACCGAGGACAGGACTCGAAGGGCCAACGTCCTGACTTTC	CASSPPTEDRTRRANVLTF
.	.	TRBJ1-2	TRBV29-1	TGCAGCGTTGTAAGGACAAACTATGGCTACACCTTC	CSVVRTNYGYTF
few	.	TRBJ1-6	TRBV6-5	TGTGCCAGCCTCCCCGGGAGGGTCAATTCACCCCTCCACTTT	CASLPGRVNSPLHF
.	.	TRBJ2-2	TRBV19	TGTGCCAGCATACAGGGCCGAACGAACACCGGGGAGCTGTTTTTT	CASIQGRTNTGELFF
.	.	TRBJ1-6	TRBV12-3/TRBV12-4	TGTGCCAGCAACCGGGAAAATTCACCCCTCCACTTT	CASNRENSPLHF
once	.	TRBJ2-7	TRBV2	TGTGCCAGCAGGGCGGTGGTCAGGGGCTACGAGCAGTACTTC	CASRAVVRGYEQYF
.	.	TRBJ2-7	TRBV7-8	TGTGCCAGCAGCCCACGGAGTTTAGCGGAGTCCTACGAGCAGTACTTC	CASSPRSLAESYEQYF
.	.	TRBJ2-7	TRBV18	TGTGCCAGCTCACCACTGGAGGGCGTCTACGAGCAGTACTTC	CASSPLEGVYEQYF
.	.	TRBJ1-1	TRBV20-1	TGCAGTGCTAGAGTTCTCACTGAAGCTTTCTTT	CSARVLTEAFF
once	.	TRBJ2-1	TRBV29-1	TGCAGCTTCTTGGACAGTGTGAGTGAGCAGTTCTTC	CSFLDSVSEQFF
.	.	TRBJ2-3	TRBV4-1	TGCGCCAGCAACTCTAGAGGGCTCACAGATACGCAGTATTTT	CASNSRGLTDTQYF
.	TRBD1	TRBJ2-3	TRBV12-5	TGTGCTAGTGGTTTGGGGGGACAGGGTCCCGATACGCAGTATTTT	CASGLGGQGPDTQYF
.	TRBD2	TRBJ2-5	TRBV24-1	TGTGCCACCAGTGATCCCAGCGTAGCGGGGGGCGAGACCCAGTACTTC	CATSDPSVAGGETQYF
.	TRBD1	TRBJ1-2	TRBV5-1	TGCGCCAGCACGGACAGGGAGGCCTATGGCTACACCTTC	CASTDREAYGYTF
few	TRBD1	TRBJ2-7	TRBV15	TGTGCCACCAGCAGAGATTATACTGGCCGGGACAGTACGCACGAGCAGTACTTC	CATSRDYTGRDSTHEQYF
.	.	TRBJ1-2	TRBV7-2	TGTGCCAGCAGCCCGAGGAGGCAGGGGAACGGCTACACCTTC	CASSPRRQGNGYTF
.	TRBD1	TRBJ1-4	TRBV4-2	TGTGCCAGCAGCCCCAAACCAGGGGGCATAAGTGAAAAACTGTTTTTT	CASSPKPGGISEKLFF
.	.	TRBJ2-5	TRBV5-1	TGCGCCAGCAGCTTGTTCAGACAAGAGACCCAGTACTTC	CASSLFRQETQYF
.	TRBD2	TRBJ2-1	TRBV28	TGTGCCAGCAGACTTAGCGGGGGGTACTATGAGCAGTTCTTC	CASRLSGGYYEQFF
.	.	TRBJ1-2	TRBV2	TGTGCCAGCAGTGATTCAGGAAAATATGGCTACACCTTC	CASSDSGKYGYTF
.	TRBD1	TRBJ2-7	TRBV9	TGTGCCAGCAGCGTTGGGACAGGAAGATCCTACGAGCAGTACTTC	CASSVGTGRSYEQYF
.	TRBD1	TRBJ2-7	TRBV7-9	TGTGCCAGCAGCCCCATCCCCAGGTGGGACAGCTCCTACGAGCAGTACTTC	CASSPIPRWDSSYEQYF
.	.	TRBJ2-6	TRBV7-9	TGTGCCAGCAGCTTATTTCTAGGGGCTGGGGCCAACGTCCTGACTTTC	CASSLFLGAGANVLTF
.	.	TRBJ2-7	TRBV7-2	TGTGCCAGCAGCTCGGGACACGGTTACGAGCAGTACTTC	CASSSGHGYEQYF
.	TRBD1	TRBJ2-5	TRBV29-1	TGCAGCGTCGCTAAGACAGGGCGGAGGGAGACCCAGTACTTC	CSVAKTGRRETQYF
.	TRBD2	TRBJ2-2	TRBV6-5	TGTGCCAGCGCGAGCGGGGTGTACACCGGGGAGCTGTTTTTT	CASASGVYTGELFF
.	.	TRBJ2-7	TRBV6-5	TGTGCCAGCAACTCACCTCGGATGGGGCCCTACGAGCAGTACTTC	CASNSPRMGPYEQYF
.	TRBD2	TRBJ2-1	TRBV27	TGTGCCAGCAGTCTCACGGGACTAGCGAGTAACAATGAGCAGTTCTTC	CASSLTGLASNNEQFF
.	TRBD2	TRBJ2-1	TRBV19	TGTGCCAGTAGTAAGACTAGCGGGGCTACCTACAATGAGCAGTTCTTC	CASSKTSGATYNEQFF
.	.	TRBJ1-1	TRBV11-1	TGTGCCAGCAGCTTAGGGCTACGGGGCACTGAAGCTTTCTTT	CASSLGLRGTEAFF
.	.	TRBJ1-1	TRBV3-1/TRBV3-2	TGTGCCAGCAGCGAAAGACGGAGGGTGTCTGGGACTGAAGCTTTCTTT	CASSERRRVSGTEAFF
.	.	TRBJ1-1	TRBV30	TGTGCCGGAGGGAGGGAGAGCACTGAAGCTTTCTTT	CAGGRESTEAFF
.	.	TRBJ1-5	TRBV12-3/TRBV12-4	TGTGCCAGCAGTAACGGGGGTCAGCCCCAGCATTTT	CASSNGGQPQHF
.	.	TRBJ2-3	TRBV11-3	TGTGCCAGCGCCTCTGGAGGGACTAGCACAGATACGCAGTATTTT	CASASGGTSTDTQYF
.	TRBD2	TRBJ2-3	TRBV11-3	TGTGCCAGCAGCCCCCGGGGAGCGGGGGTGTCAGATACGCAGTATTTT	CASSPRGAGVSDTQYF